Listed here are 9 T cell receptor beta chains from one sample, sequenced in a study of shared clonotypes between healthy human individuals. Assay: immunoSEQ multiplex PCR; the TCRdb copy retains only in-frame clones and omits some. The sample gives 2 million to 2.5 million clones, roughly 90% of which show up once; approximately 0.39% is in the top ten. Sequencing input: naive CD4+ T cells from PBMCs. As for subset: CD45RA+ positively selected. These receptors all come from a man in his late teens or twenties in good health. Some clones in this sample may be carry-over from other donors' samples.

V usage is TRBV6-1 and J usage is TRBJ1-1; no clear D gene. The V gene's germline CDR1 is MNHNS and CDR2 SASEGT. V lost 2 bases to trimming and J lost 5 bases, with 9 bases between them. The CDR3 is made up of 13 amino acids. In DNA form, the CDR3 reads TGTGCCAGCAGTGAAATCGTCCTTACTGAAGCTTTCTTT. Translating it yields CASSEIVLTEAFF.

The rearrangement uses TRBV5-1 and TRBJ2-7; maybe TRBD2 (5 bases). CDR3 size: 14 residues. Trimming removed 5 bases at V and 3 bases at J, with 15 bases between. Germline V gene lookup returns CDR1 SGHRS and CDR2 YFSETQ. CDR3 loop: CASSQQRKGYEQYF. In nucleotides, the CDR3 is TGCGCCAGCAGTCAACAGCGGAAAGGCTACGAGCAGTACTTC.

This chain connects TRBV29-1 to TRBJ1-2; 9 nucleotides match TRBD1. The V and J ends lost 5 bases and 3 bases, in that order; junction bases with no gene match: 10. Germline V gene data show CDR1 as SQVTM and CDR2 as ANQGSEA. The CDR3 covers 15 residues. CDR3 in DNA: TGCAGCGTTCGATTCCGGGACAGGGTCGACTATGGCTACACCTTC. This codes for CSVRFRDRVDYGYTF.

The chain carries TRBV15 and TRBJ1-3, with no clear D. CDR3 length: 14 residues. The V gene lost 1 base and the J gene lost 4 bases, with 8 bases spanning the gap. Germline CDR1 reads LNHNV; CDR2 reads YYDKDF (reference sequence). Written as DNA, the CDR3 is TGTGCCACCAGCAGAGCCACGGGGGGAAACACCATATATTTT. Translating gives CATSRATGGNTIYF.

This clone was found once. The chain combines TRBV7-9 with TRBJ2-7, with 10 bases identical to TRBD2. The V gene's germline CDR1 is SEHNR and CDR2 FQNEAQ (reference sequence). The CDR3 length is 16 residues. V lost 2 bases and J lost 6; bases outside the gene matches: 10. The CDR3 loop is CASSLWVAGGEGEQYF. The CDR3 region has the DNA TGTGCCAGCAGCTTATGGGTAGCGGGAGGTGAGGGCGAGCAGTACTTC. Supplemented by reference TRBV7-9 and TRBJ2-7, the full variable domain reads DTGVSQNPRHKITKRGQNVTFRCDPISEHNRLYWYRQTLGQGPEFLTYFQNEAQLEKSRLLSDRFSAERPKGSFSTLEIQRTEQGDSAMYLCASSLWVAGGEGEQYFGPGTRLTVT.

V usage is TRBV6-1 and J usage is TRBJ2-2; no firm D call. This CDR3 contains 12 residues. V lost 5 bases and J lost 9, with 10 bases in between. Germline CDR1 MNHNS, CDR2 SASEGT. DNA of the CDR3: TGTGCCAGCAGTAGCCCCCGGAGGGAGCTGTTTTTT. Protein product: CASSSPRRELFF.

The chain employs TRBV5-1 and TRBJ2-3; no clear D. Germline V CDR1 and CDR2: SGHRS, YFSETQ. The germline V and J ends were trimmed by 1 base and 0 bases, with 15 bases remaining between them. There are 17 residues in the CDR3. In DNA form, the CDR3 reads TGCGCCAGCAGCTTGATGAGGTACTCTACTAGCACAGATACGCAGTATTTT. It is translated as CASSLMRYSTSTDTQYF.

This chain's CDR3 is CATSRVRDTQYF. CDR3 DNA sequence: TGTGCCACCAGCAGAGTTAGGGATACGCAGTATTTT. The chain combines TRBV15 with TRBJ2-3; no reliable D call. CDR1 and CDR2 (germline): LNHNV, YYDKDF (reference sequence). V lost 1 base, J lost 6 bases, and 5 bases lay in between. The CDR3 length is 12 residues.

The chain links TRBV2 to TRBJ2-3; TRBD2 is a possible D gene (7 bases). The CDR3 length is 14 residues. From germline, CDR1 is SNHLY and CDR2 FYNNEI. V was pared by 7 bases and J by 4 bases, with 15 bases between. The CDR3 region has the DNA TGTGCCAGCATCAGCCAAGGGGGGGCAGATACGCAGTATTTT. It translates to CASISQGGADTQYF.